The 18 T cell receptor beta chains in this list originate from one sample, sequenced in a study of T-cell memory formation after mild COVID-19. TCRdb passed the 5' RACE reads through MiXCR, listing each CDR3 protein once. The table records around 340,000 distinct CDR3 sequences, approximately 16% of them present only once. What was sequenced was PBMCs or a T cell subset sorted from them (not recorded which). The receptor set was obtained from a man aged 18 to 29 who had mild COVID-19 (a few samples of this study predate the infection). Cell type and time point are not known.

This clonotype came up a few times. The rearrangement uses TRBV14 and TRBJ2-1, with 10 bases lining up with TRBD2. The CDR3 extends over 15 amino acids. The J segment lost 6 bases and the V segment lost 5 bases, leaving 7 bases of the junction unmatched. CDR1 and CDR2 from the germline V gene are SGHDN and FVKESK. CDR3 DNA sequence: TGTGCCAGCAGCTCACTAGCGGGGTCCATCAATGAGCAGTTCTTC. This sequence encodes CASSSLAGSINEQFF.

The chain is built from TRBV18 and TRBJ2-2; TRBD2 is a possible D gene (6 bases). This CDR3 is built from 16 residues. Germline assignment: CDR1 KGHSH and CDR2 LQKENI. Trimming shortened V by 3 bases and J by 0 bases, and 11 bases separated the two germline ends. This chain's CDR3 is CASSPVAVANTGELFF. CDR3 DNA: TGTGCCAGCTCACCGGTAGCGGTCGCGAACACCGGGGAGCTGTTTTTT.

The sample holds a few counts of this clonotype. The chain employs TRBV7-6 and TRBJ1-1; D remains unclear. There are 15 residues in the CDR3. V lost 0 bases to trimming and J lost 2 bases, with 10 bases between them. Germline values: CDR1 SGHVS, CDR2 FNYEAQ. CDR3 region: CASSLASSGNTEAFF. The CDR3 region has the DNA TGTGCCAGCAGCTTAGCAAGTAGCGGTAACACTGAAGCTTTCTTT.

This clonotype was detected ten times or more. The DNA of the CDR3 is TGCGCCAGCAGCTTAGCGGATGGGGACAATGAGCAGTTCTTC. Amino acids: CASSLADGDNEQFF. The chain joins TRBV5-1 to TRBJ2-1, with a tentative D call TRBD2 (5 bases). This CDR3 contains 14 residues. Per the germline V gene, CDR1 is SGHRS and CDR2 is YFSETQ. Deletions cut 2 bases from V and 5 bases from J, with 11 bases between.

This clonotype was counted at least ten times. The V call is TRBV7-2, the J call TRBJ2-5; 10 nucleotides line up with TRBD1. V lost 6 bases to trimming and J lost 5 bases; unmatched junction nucleotides: 3. This CDR3 is built from 13 residues. Germline CDR1 is SGHTA and CDR2 is FQGNSA. The CDR3 nucleotides are TGTGCCAGCAGGACAGGGGGCCTTGAGACCCAGTACTTC. Amino acids: CASRTGGLETQYF. The whole variable domain, filled in from reference TRBV7-2 and TRBJ2-5, reads GAGVSQSPSNKVTEKGKDVELRCDPISGHTALYWYRQSLGQGLEFLIYFQGNSAPDKSGLPSDRFSAERTGGSVSTLTIQRTQQEDSAVYLCASRTGGLETQYFGPGTRLLVL.

The chain has TRBV7-6 and TRBJ2-7; D call uncertain. V lost 4 bases and J lost 6, with 19 bases in between. The CDR3 consists of 15 residues. CDR1 SGHVS and CDR2 FNYEAQ come from the germline V gene. The CDR3 nucleotides are TGTGCCAGCAGCTCGGTCGTAGGTGGTGTAGCCGAGCAGTACTTC. As protein: CASSSVVGGVAEQYF.

This clonotype was picked up a small number of times. This rearrangement joins TRBV7-2 to TRBJ1-2, with 7 bases matching TRBD1. Germline loops: CDR1 SGHTA, CDR2 FQGNSA. V trimming: 3 bases; J trimming: 4 bases; junction bases outside the gene matches: 5. The CDR3 runs 14 residues. In DNA, the CDR3 is TGTGCCAGCAGCTTGGGACAGATCTCCTATGGCTACACCTTC. This sequence encodes CASSLGQISYGYTF.

This clonotype was seen at least ten times. The chain joins TRBV27 to TRBJ2-5; a weak D match, TRBD1 (5 bases). Germline V gene sequence: CDR1 MNHEY, CDR2 SMNVEV (reference sequence). Trimming shortened V by 0 bases and J by 3 bases, and 8 bases separated the two germline ends. The CDR3 has 14 amino acids. This CDR3 is CASSLSRREETQYF. CDR3 DNA sequence: TGTGCCAGCAGTTTATCCCGCAGGGAAGAGACCCAGTACTTC.

This clonotype was seen more than once but under ten times. CDR3 protein: CASSLVGGSNQPQHF. CDR3 DNA sequence: TGTGCCAGCAGCTTAGTAGGGGGGAGCAATCAGCCCCAGCATTTT. The chain is built from TRBV7-2 and TRBJ1-5; TRBD1 is a possible D gene (6 bases). Trimming stripped 1 base from V and 1 base from J, with 8 bases between. The germline CDR1 and CDR2 sequences are SGHTA and FQGNSA. The CDR3 is 15 amino acids.

In this sample, this clonotype turned up many times. This sequence joins TRBV5-6 and TRBJ2-7, with TRBD1 as a possible D gene (6 bases). Germline CDR1 is SGHDT and CDR2 is YYEEEE. CDR3 length: 12 amino acids. Trimming left V 4 bases short and J 4 bases short, with 9 bases between. The CDR3 DNA follows: TGTGCCAGCAGCGCAGGGGAGTACGAGCAGTACGTC. Amino acids: CASSAGEYEQYV.

This clonotype was seen a handful of times. The chain combines TRBV24-1 with TRBJ2-3; no definite D call. CDR3 size: 14 residues. Trimming left V 5 bases short and J 0 bases short, with 8 bases between. Per germline, CDR1 KGHDR and CDR2 SFDVKD. The DNA of the CDR3 is TGTGCCACCAGTGGGTGGCCTAGCACAGATACGCAGTATTTT. Translated: CATSGWPSTDTQYF.

This clonotype was found a few times. This chain uses TRBV4-3 with TRBJ2-7, with D possibly being TRBD1 (6 bases). Germline CDR1 is LGHNA and CDR2 is YSLEER. With 0 bases removed from V and 0 bases from J, the gap between germline ends came to 9 bases. The CDR3 runs to 15 residues. This CDR3 reads CASSQEAGASYEQYF. The CDR3 DNA sequence: TGCGCCAGCAGCCAAGAGGCAGGGGCCTCCTACGAGCAGTACTTC.

V gene TRBV29-1 combines with J gene TRBJ2-1, with D tentatively TRBD2 (5 bases). The germline V and J ends were trimmed by 4 bases and 8 bases, with 18 bases remaining between them. This CDR3 is built from 14 residues. In germline, CDR1 is SQVTM, CDR2 ANQGSEA. DNA for the CDR3: TGCAGCGTTGCCGGTTGGACGGACTGGCATGAGCAGTTCTTC. Translation: CSVAGWTDWHEQFF.

This clonotype was counted between two and nine times. The CDR3 spells CASSLSWASGSSYEQYV. The CDR3 DNA sequence: TGTGCCAGCAGTTTATCCTGGGCTAGCGGGAGCTCCTACGAGCAGTACGTC. The chain combines TRBV28 with TRBJ2-7; 10 nucleotides match TRBD2. Trimming removed 1 base from V and 0 bases from J; junction bases left unmatched: 6. CDR3 length: 17 amino acids. Germline CDR1 MDHEN, CDR2 SYDVKM.

The table lists this clonotype with a few counts. This rearrangement joins TRBV6-6 to TRBJ2-2, with 7 bases that match TRBD2. The CDR3 covers 12 residues. Germline CDR1 MNHNY, CDR2 SVGAGI (reference sequence). After removal of 6 bases from V and 7 bases from J, the junction contained 2 bases not matched to a gene. The CDR3: CASRGGNGELFF. For the CDR3, the DNA is TGTGCCAGCAGGGGGGGGAACGGGGAGCTGTTTTTT.

In this sample, this clonotype turned up a few times. This chain uses TRBV7-9 with TRBJ2-7; 7 bases line up with TRBD2. Germline lookup yields CDR1 SEHNR and CDR2 FQNEAQ (reference sequence). The ends lost 3 bases at V and 3 bases at J; junction bases unmatched: 8. The CDR3 consists of 15 residues. DNA for the CDR3: TGTGCCAGCAGCTTCGGTCAAGCGGGAAACTACGAGCAGTACTTC. Its protein product is CASSFGQAGNYEQYF. The whole variable domain, filled in from reference TRBV7-9 and TRBJ2-7, reads DTGVSQNPRHKITKRGQNVTFRCDPISEHNRLYWYRQTLGQGPEFLTYFQNEAQLEKSRLLSDRFSAERPKGSFSTLEIQRTEQGDSAMYLCASSFGQAGNYEQYFGPGTRLTVT.

This clonotype has at least ten counts. The rearrangement joins TRBV12-3 or TRBV12-4 to TRBJ1-2; D is undetermined. This CDR3 has 12 amino acids. Trimming stripped 6 bases from V and 13 bases from J, with 18 bases between. CDR3 protein: CASSPREVPLTF. The CDR3 DNA is TGTGCCAGCAGCCCCAGAGAGGTCCCCCTCACCTTC.

The V gene is TRBV20-1, the J gene TRBJ1-2; 7 bases are shared with TRBD1. The CDR3 is 13 residues long. V trimming: 0 bases; J trimming: 8 bases; junction bases outside the gene matches: 6. Germline V gene lookup returns CDR1 DFQATT and CDR2 SNEGSKA (reference sequence). The CDR3 DNA follows: TGCAGTGCTAGAGACCCCAGGGGGGACGGCTACACCTTC. The encoded protein is CSARDPRGDGYTF.